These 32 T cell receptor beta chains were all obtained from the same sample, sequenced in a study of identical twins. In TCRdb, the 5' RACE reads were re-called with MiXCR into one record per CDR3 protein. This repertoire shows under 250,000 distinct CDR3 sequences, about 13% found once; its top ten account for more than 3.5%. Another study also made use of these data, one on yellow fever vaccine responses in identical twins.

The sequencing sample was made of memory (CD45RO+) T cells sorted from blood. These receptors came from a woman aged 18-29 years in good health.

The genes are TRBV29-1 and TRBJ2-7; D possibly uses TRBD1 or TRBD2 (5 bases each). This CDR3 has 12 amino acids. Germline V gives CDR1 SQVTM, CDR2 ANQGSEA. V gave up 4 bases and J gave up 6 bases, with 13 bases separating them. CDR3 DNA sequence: TGCAGCGTTGTATCCGGGACCACCGAGCAGTACTTC. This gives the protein CSVVSGTTEQYF.

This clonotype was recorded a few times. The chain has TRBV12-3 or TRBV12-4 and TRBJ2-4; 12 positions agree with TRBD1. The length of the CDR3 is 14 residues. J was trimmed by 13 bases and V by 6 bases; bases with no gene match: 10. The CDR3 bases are TGTGCCAGCAGATCTACCTCCGGGACAGGGGGCCAGTACTTC. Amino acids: CASRSTSGTGGQYF.

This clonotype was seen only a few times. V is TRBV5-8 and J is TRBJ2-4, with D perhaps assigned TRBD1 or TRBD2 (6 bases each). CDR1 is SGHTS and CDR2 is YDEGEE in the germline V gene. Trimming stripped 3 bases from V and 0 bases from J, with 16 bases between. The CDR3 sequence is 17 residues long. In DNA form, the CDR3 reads TGTGCCAGCAGCTCTAATTGGGGGGCCCTAGCCAAAAACATTCAGTACTTC. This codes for CASSSNWGALAKNIQYF.

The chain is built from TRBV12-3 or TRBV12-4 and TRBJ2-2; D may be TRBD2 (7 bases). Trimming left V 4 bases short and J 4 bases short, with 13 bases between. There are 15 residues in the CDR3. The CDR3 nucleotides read TGTGCCAGCAGTTCCCACAGGGAGGGCACCGGGGAGCTGTTTTTT. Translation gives CASSSHREGTGELFF.

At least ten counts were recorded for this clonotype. The CDR3 bases are TGCGCCAGCAGCCAAGAAGGGACTAGCGAACAAGAGACCCAGTACTTC. Its protein product is CASSQEGTSEQETQYF. J is TRBJ2-5 and V is TRBV4-3; 10 bases are shared with TRBD2. Germline V gene lookup returns CDR1 LGHNA and CDR2 YSLEER. With 0 bases clipped from V and 2 bases from J, the junction kept 3 bases outside the gene matches. The CDR3 consists of 16 residues.

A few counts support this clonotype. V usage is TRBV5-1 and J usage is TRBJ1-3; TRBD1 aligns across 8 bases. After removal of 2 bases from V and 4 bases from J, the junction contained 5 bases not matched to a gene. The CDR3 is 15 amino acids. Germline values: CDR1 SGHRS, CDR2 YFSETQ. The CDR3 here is CASSFQGAAGNTIYF. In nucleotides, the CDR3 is TGCGCCAGCAGCTTCCAGGGGGCCGCGGGAAACACCATATATTTT.

For the CDR3, the DNA is TGTGCCAGCAGTAGTAGACAGGGCCACTCCTACGAGCAGTACTTC. As protein: CASSSRQGHSYEQYF. The gene calls are TRBV6-1 and TRBJ2-7; 7 nucleotides align to TRBD1. Germline trimming cut 5 bases from V and 0 bases from J; bases unmatched to any gene: 7. The CDR3 sequence is 15 residues long. From germline, CDR1 is MNHNS and CDR2 SASEGT.

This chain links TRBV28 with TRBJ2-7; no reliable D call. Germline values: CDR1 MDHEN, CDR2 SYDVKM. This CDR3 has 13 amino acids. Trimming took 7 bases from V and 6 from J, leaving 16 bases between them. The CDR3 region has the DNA TGTGCCAGCATCCCCGGCTCGCCGGGCGAGCAGTACTTC. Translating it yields CASIPGSPGEQYF.

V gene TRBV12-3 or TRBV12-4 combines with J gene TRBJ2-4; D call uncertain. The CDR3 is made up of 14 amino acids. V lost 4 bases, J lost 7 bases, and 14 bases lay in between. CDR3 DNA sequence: TGTGCCAGCAGTTCCGGACGGATTCCGAACATTCAGTACTTC. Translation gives CASSSGRIPNIQYF.

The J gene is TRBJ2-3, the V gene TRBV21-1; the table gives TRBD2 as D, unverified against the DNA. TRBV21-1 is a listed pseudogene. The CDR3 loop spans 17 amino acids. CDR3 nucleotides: TGTGCCAGCAGCAACCGAGCGACTAGCGGAGACACAGATACGCAGTATTTT. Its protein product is CASSNRATSGDTDTQYF.

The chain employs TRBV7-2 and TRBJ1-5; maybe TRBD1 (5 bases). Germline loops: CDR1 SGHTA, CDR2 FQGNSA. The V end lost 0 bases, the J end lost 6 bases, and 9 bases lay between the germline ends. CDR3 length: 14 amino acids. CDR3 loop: CASSLAGVGQPQHF. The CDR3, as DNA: TGTGCCAGCAGCTTAGCGGGGGTTGGTCAGCCCCAGCATTTT.

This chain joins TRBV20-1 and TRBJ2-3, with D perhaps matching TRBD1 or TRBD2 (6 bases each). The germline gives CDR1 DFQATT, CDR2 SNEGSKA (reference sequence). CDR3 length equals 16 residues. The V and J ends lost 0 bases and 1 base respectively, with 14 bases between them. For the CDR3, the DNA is TGCAGTGCTAGAGATCGGGGGCGGGCCCGCACAGATACGCAGTATTTT. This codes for CSARDRGRARTDTQYF.

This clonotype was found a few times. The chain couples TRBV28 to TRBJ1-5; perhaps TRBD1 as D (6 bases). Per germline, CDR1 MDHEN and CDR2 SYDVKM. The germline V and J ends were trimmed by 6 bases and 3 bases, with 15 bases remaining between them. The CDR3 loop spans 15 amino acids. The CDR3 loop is CASRDPGQINQPQHF. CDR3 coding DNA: TGTGCCAGCAGGGACCCAGGACAGATCAATCAGCCCCAGCATTTT.

CDR3 in amino acids: CAIHREQGSPLHF. The CDR3 nucleotides are TGTGCCATCCACAGGGAACAGGGTTCACCCCTCCACTTT. The V call is TRBV10-3, the J call TRBJ1-6; TRBD1 is a possible D gene (6 bases). The CDR3 extends over 13 amino acids. The V end lost 8 bases, the J end lost 9 bases, and 14 bases lay between the germline ends. Looked up from germline, CDR1 is ENHRY and CDR2 is SYGVKD.

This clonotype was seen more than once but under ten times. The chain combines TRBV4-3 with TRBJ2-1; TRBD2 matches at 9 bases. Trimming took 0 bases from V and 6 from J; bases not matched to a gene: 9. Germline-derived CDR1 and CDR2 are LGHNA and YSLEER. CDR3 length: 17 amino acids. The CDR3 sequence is CASSQELRREGINEQFF. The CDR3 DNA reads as TGCGCCAGCAGCCAAGAATTAAGGCGGGAGGGTATCAATGAGCAGTTCTTC.

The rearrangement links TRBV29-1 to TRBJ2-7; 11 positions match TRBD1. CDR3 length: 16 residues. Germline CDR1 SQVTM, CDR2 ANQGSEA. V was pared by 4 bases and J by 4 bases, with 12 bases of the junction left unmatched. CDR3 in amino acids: CSVVPVGDRGYYEQYF. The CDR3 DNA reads TGCAGCGTTGTCCCGGTGGGGGACAGGGGGTATTACGAGCAGTACTTC.

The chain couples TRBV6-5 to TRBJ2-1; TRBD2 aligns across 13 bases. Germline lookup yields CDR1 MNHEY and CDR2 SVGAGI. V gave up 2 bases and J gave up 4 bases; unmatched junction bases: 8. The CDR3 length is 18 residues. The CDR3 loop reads CASSYRALAGGNYNEQFF. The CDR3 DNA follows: TGTGCCAGCAGTTACCGTGCACTAGCGGGAGGGAATTACAATGAGCAGTTCTTC.

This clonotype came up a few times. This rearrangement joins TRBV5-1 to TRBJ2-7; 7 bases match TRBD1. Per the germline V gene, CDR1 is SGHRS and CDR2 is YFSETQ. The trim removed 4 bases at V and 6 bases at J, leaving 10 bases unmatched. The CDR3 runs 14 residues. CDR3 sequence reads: CASSTGDSWSEQYF. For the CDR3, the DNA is TGCGCCAGCAGCACCGGGGACAGCTGGTCCGAGCAGTACTTC. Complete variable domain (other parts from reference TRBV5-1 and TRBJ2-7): KAGVTQTPRYLIKTRGQQVTLSCSPISGHRSVSWYQQTPGQGLQFLFEYFSETQRNKGNFPGRFSGRQFSNSRSEMNVSTLELGDSALYLCASSTGDSWSEQYFGPGTRLTVT.

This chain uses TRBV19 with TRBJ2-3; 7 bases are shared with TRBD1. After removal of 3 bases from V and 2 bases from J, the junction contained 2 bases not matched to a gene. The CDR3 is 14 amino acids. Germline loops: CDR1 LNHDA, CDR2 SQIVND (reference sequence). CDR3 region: CASSIGTVTDTQYF. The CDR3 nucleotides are TGTGCCAGTAGTATTGGGACAGTCACAGATACGCAGTATTTT.

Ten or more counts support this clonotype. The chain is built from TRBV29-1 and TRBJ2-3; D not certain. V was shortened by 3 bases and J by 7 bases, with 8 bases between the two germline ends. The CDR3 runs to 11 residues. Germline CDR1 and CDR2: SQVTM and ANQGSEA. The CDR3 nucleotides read TGCAGCGTTGACGAGAGGCATACGCAGTATTTT. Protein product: CSVDERHTQYF.

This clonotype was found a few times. The CDR3 region has the DNA TGTGCCAGCAGCCAGCTAGCGGGAGTGTCCTCCTACAATGAGCAGTTCTTC. Its translation: CASSQLAGVSSYNEQFF. The chain is built from TRBV7-9 and TRBJ2-1, with 10 bases identical to TRBD2. CDR1 is SEHNR and CDR2 is FQNEAQ in the germline V gene (reference sequence). CDR3 length: 17 residues. Unmatched junction bases numbered 7, after V lost 5 bases and J lost 0 bases. Variable domain in full (rest from reference TRBV7-9 and TRBJ2-1): DTGVSQNPRHKITKRGQNVTFRCDPISEHNRLYWYRQTLGQGPEFLTYFQNEAQLEKSRLLSDRFSAERPKGSFSTLEIQRTEQGDSAMYLCASSQLAGVSSYNEQFFGPGTRLTVL.

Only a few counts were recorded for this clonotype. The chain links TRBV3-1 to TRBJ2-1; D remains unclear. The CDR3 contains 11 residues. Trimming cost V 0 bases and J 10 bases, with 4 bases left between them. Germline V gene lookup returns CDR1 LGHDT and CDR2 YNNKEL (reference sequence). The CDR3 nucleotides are TGTGCCAGCAGCCAAGAAGCGGAGCAGTTCTTC. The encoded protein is CASSQEAEQFF.

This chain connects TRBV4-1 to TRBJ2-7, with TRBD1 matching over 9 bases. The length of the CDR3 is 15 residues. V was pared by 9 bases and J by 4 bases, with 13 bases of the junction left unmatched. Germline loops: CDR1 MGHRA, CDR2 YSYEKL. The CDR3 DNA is TGCGCCAGTTCAAATCCGGGACAGGGATCATACGAGCAGTACTTC. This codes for CASSNPGQGSYEQYF.

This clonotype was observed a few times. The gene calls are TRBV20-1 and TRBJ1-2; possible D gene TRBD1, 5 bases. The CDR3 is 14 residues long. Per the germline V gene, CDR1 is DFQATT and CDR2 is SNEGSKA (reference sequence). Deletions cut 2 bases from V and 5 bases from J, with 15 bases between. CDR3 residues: CSARQTGRTYGYTF. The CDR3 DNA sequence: TGCAGTGCTAGACAGACGGGACGGACTTATGGCTACACCTTC.

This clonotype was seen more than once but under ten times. The CDR3 here is CASSSGGRADNEQFF. The CDR3 region has the DNA TGTGCCAGCAGTTCGGGCGGCAGGGCTGACAATGAGCAGTTCTTC. The V gene is TRBV28, the J gene TRBJ2-1, with D possibly matching TRBD1 (5 bases). This CDR3 has 15 residues. Deletions cut 4 bases from V and 5 bases from J, with 15 bases between. The germline CDR1 and CDR2 sequences are MDHEN and SYDVKM.

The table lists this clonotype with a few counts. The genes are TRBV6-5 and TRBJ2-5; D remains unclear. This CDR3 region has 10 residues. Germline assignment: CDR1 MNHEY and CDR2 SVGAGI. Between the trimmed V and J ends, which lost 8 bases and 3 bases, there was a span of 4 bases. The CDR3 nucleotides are TGTGCCAGCGGGAAAGAGACCCAGTACTTC. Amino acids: CASGKETQYF.

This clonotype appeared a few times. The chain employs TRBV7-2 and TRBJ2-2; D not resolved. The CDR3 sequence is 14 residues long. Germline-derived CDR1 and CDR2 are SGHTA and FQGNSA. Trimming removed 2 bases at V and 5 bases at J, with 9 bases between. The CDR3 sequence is CASSLLGPTGELFF. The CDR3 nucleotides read TGTGCCAGCAGCTTACTTGGCCCGACCGGGGAGCTGTTTTTT.

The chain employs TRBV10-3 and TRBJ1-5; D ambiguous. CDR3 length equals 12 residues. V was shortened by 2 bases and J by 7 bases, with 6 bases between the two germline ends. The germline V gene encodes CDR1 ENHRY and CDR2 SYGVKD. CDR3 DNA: TGTGCCATCAGTGAGGTAAAACAGCCCCAGCATTTT. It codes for CAISEVKQPQHF.

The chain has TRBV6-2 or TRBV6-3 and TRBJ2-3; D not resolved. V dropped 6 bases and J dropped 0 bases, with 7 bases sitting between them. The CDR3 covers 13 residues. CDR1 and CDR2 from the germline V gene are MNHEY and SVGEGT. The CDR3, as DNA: TGTGCCAGCAGGGTGGTTAGCACAGATACGCAGTATTTT. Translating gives CASRVVSTDTQYF.

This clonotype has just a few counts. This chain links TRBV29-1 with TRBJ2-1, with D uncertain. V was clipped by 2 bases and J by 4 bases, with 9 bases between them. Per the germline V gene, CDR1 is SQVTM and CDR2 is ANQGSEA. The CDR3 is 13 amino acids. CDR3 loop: CSVELSPYNEQFF. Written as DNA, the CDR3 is TGCAGCGTTGAACTCAGCCCTTACAATGAGCAGTTCTTC.

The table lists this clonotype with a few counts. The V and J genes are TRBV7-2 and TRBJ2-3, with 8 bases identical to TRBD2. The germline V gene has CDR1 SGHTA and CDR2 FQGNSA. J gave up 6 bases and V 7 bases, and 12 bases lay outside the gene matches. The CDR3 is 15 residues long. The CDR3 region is CASTGGGHLGDTQYF. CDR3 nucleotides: TGTGCCAGCACCGGCGGGGGGCACCTCGGGGATACGCAGTATTTT. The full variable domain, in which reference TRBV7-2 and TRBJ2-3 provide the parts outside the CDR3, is GAGVSQSPSNKVTEKGKDVELRCDPISGHTALYWYRQSLGQGLEFLIYFQGNSAPDKSGLPSDRFSAERTGGSVSTLTIQRTQQEDSAVYLCASTGGGHLGDTQYFGPGTRLTVL.

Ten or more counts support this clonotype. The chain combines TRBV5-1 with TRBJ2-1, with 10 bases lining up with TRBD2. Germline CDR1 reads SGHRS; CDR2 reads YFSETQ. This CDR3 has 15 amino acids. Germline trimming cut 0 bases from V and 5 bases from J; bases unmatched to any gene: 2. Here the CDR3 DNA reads TGCGCCAGCAGCTTGGAGCTAGCGGGAGACAATGAGCAGTTCTTC. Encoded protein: CASSLELAGDNEQFF.